This entry lists 21 T cell receptor beta chains sequenced from one sample in a study of shared clonotypes between healthy human individuals. Method: immunoSEQ multiplex PCR; TCRdb's copy keeps in-frame clones and lacks some. The sample consists of 2 million to 2.5 million clones, around 95% of them appearing once. Sequencing was performed on naive CD4+ T cells sorted from blood. Noted subset: CD45RA+ positively selected. These receptors all come from a man aged 18 to 30 in good health.

The rearrangement uses TRBV29-1 and TRBJ2-1; 10 bases fit TRBD1. The CDR3 consists of 15 residues. Germline values: CDR1 SQVTM, CDR2 ANQGSEA. V trimming: 7 bases; J trimming: 6 bases; junction bases outside the gene matches: 12. The CDR3, as DNA: TGCAGCGCGAGGGCCGGGACAGGGGCTCTCAATGAGCAGTTCTTC. As protein: CSARAGTGALNEQFF.

The genes are TRBV5-6 and TRBJ2-7; 8 nucleotides match TRBD2. CDR1 is SGHDT, CDR2 YYEEEE, per germline. Trimming took 2 bases from V and 2 from J; bases not matched to a gene: 0. The CDR3 consists of 13 residues. The CDR3 sequence: CASSFSGTYEQYF. In nucleotides, the CDR3 is TGTGCCAGCAGCTTTAGCGGGACCTACGAGCAGTACTTC.

The rearrangement links TRBV6-6 to TRBJ2-5, with unresolved D. The V gene lost 0 bases and the J gene lost 1 base, with 9 bases spanning the gap. The germline gives CDR1 MNHNY, CDR2 SVGAGI (reference sequence). The CDR3 spans 15 residues. CDR3 nucleotide sequence: TGTGCCAGCAGTTACTCGAGTCCTAGCCAAGAGACCCAGTACTTC. It translates to CASSYSSPSQETQYF.

This chain links TRBV5-1 with TRBJ2-7, with 9 positions matching TRBD2. The V segment lost 3 bases and the J segment 7 bases; nucleotides outside the gene matches: 11. The CDR3 spans 15 residues. The germline gives CDR1 SGHRS, CDR2 YFSETQ. CDR3 residues: CASSWRAGGTGEQYF. Written as DNA, the CDR3 is TGCGCCAGCAGCTGGAGAGCGGGAGGAACTGGGGAGCAGTACTTC.

As for this clone: The sample has other DNA sequences that encode this CDR3 too. The rearrangement joins TRBV7-9 to TRBJ1-1; the D gene is possibly TRBD1 (6 bases). CDR1 and CDR2 from the germline V gene are SEHNR and FQNEAQ (reference sequence). The CDR3 totals 13 residues. The V end was cut by 4 bases, the J end by 4 bases, with 10 bases between. The CDR3 sequence: CASSSTGSTEAFF. CDR3 bases: TGTGCCAGCAGCTCAACAGGGAGCACTGAAGCTTTCTTT.

The V and J genes are TRBV6-6 and TRBJ2-1; TRBD2 is a possible D gene (6 bases). CDR3 size: 15 residues. V lost 4 bases, J lost 9 bases, and 19 bases lay in between. Germline CDR1 is MNHNY and CDR2 is SVGAGI (reference sequence). The CDR3 nucleotides are TGTGCCAGCAGTTTCCACTTCTCGGGAGTGGGTGAGCAGTTCTTC. Its protein is CASSFHFSGVGEQFF.

The chain has TRBV18 and TRBJ2-5, with 11 bases matching TRBD2. Germline V lookup: CDR1 KGHSH, CDR2 LQKENI. This CDR3 has 17 amino acids. The V gene end was trimmed by 0 bases and the J gene end by 0 bases; junction bases not matched to a gene: 3. This CDR3 reads CASSPPSGRENQETQYF. The CDR3 DNA follows: TGTGCCAGCTCACCACCTAGCGGGAGGGAAAACCAAGAGACCCAGTACTTC.

V gene TRBV30 combines with J gene TRBJ1-4; D call uncertain. V dropped 4 bases and J dropped 8 bases, with 17 bases sitting between them. The germline CDR1 and CDR2 sequences are GTSNPN and SVGIG (reference sequence). The CDR3 extends over 14 amino acids. The DNA of the CDR3 is TGTGCCTGGACCGCAGGCCCGAAAATCGAAAAACTGTTTTTT. The encoded protein is CAWTAGPKIEKLFF.

This clone was observed once. This sequence joins TRBV2 and TRBJ2-7; TRBD2 matches at 12 bases. Germline CDR1 and CDR2: SNHLY and FYNNEI. With 3 bases clipped from V and 4 bases from J, the junction kept 7 bases outside the gene matches. The CDR3 length is 16 residues. CDR3 sequence reads: CASSDALAGGGYEQYF. In nucleotides, the CDR3 is TGTGCCAGCAGTGATGCACTAGCGGGGGGAGGATACGAGCAGTACTTC.

J is TRBJ2-6 and V is TRBV19; D might be TRBD1 or TRBD2, each matching 5 bases. CDR3 length: 16 amino acids. Per the germline V gene, CDR1 is LNHDA and CDR2 is SQIVND (reference sequence). V was shortened by 4 bases and J by 0 bases, with 10 bases between the two germline ends. The CDR3 protein is CASSTRDPSGANVLTF. Here the CDR3 DNA reads TGTGCCAGTAGTACCAGGGACCCCTCTGGGGCCAACGTCCTGACTTTC.

The chain has TRBV28 and TRBJ2-7; D is ambiguous. The V gene lost 6 bases and the J gene lost 5 bases, with 8 bases spanning the gap. The germline gives CDR1 MDHEN, CDR2 SYDVKM. This CDR3 is 11 amino acids long. CDR3 in DNA: TGTGCCAGCAGGGTGTCGGACGAGCAGTACTTC. Translating gives CASRVSDEQYF.

Note on this clone: Other DNA sequences in this specimen translate into the identical CDR3. The chain employs TRBV5-4 and TRBJ2-7; 9 bases line up with TRBD2. The V gene's germline CDR1 is SGHNT and CDR2 YYREEE (reference sequence). V shed 2 bases, J shed 0 bases, and the junction held 0 bases outside the gene matches. CDR3 length: 14 amino acids. This CDR3 reads CASSLAGGSYEQYF. CDR3 bases: TGTGCCAGCAGCTTAGCGGGGGGCTCCTACGAGCAGTACTTC.

The sample holds a few counts of this clone. The J gene is TRBJ2-5, the V gene TRBV6-1, with D perhaps TRBD1 (6 bases). Looked up from germline, CDR1 is MNHNS and CDR2 is SASEGT. The germline V and J ends were trimmed by 6 bases and 5 bases, with 13 bases remaining between them. The CDR3 length is 13 residues. DNA of the CDR3: TGTGCCAGCAGAGTACAGGGTTACGAGACCCAGTACTTC. Amino acids: CASRVQGYETQYF.

J is TRBJ2-5 and V is TRBV7-9; D is unclear. The V gene lost 1 base and the J gene lost 5 bases, with 14 bases spanning the gap. The V gene's germline CDR1 is SEHNR and CDR2 FQNEAQ (reference sequence). The CDR3 extends over 15 amino acids. CDR3 sequence: CASSLDFLDRETQYF. For the CDR3, the DNA is TGTGCCAGCAGCTTAGACTTCCTTGACCGCGAGACCCAGTACTTC.

The chain is built from TRBV11-2 and TRBJ1-4; no firm D call. The CDR3 covers 14 residues. V dropped 5 bases and J dropped 0 bases, with 7 bases sitting between them. The germline V gene encodes CDR1 SGHAT and CDR2 FQNNGV. The CDR3 nucleotides read TGTGCCAGCAGCGTGACACCAACTAATGAAAAACTGTTTTTT. Protein sequence: CASSVTPTNEKLFF. The full variable domain, rest sourced from reference TRBV11-2 and TRBJ1-4, is EAGVAQSPRYKIIEKRQSVAFWCNPISGHATLYWYQQILGQGPKLLIQFQNNGVVDDSQLPKDRFSAERLKGVDSTLKIQPAKLEDSAVYLCASSVTPTNEKLFFGSGTQLSVL.

The V gene is TRBV6-6, the J gene TRBJ2-5; D gene uncertain. CDR1 and CDR2 from the germline V gene are MNHNY and SVGAGI (reference sequence). The length of the CDR3 is 11 residues. V gave up 5 bases and J gave up 4 bases, with 5 bases separating them. The CDR3 loop reads CASSALETQYF. For the CDR3, the DNA is TGTGCCAGCAGTGCCTTAGAGACCCAGTACTTC.

The chain uses TRBV11-2 and TRBJ2-7; TRBD1 might be the D (6 bases). The CDR3 covers 14 residues. V lost 4 bases and J lost 0, with 10 bases in between. Per the germline V gene, CDR1 is SGHAT and CDR2 is FQNNGV. The chain's CDR3 is CASSSLTGSYEQYF. CDR3 DNA sequence: TGTGCCAGCAGCTCTTTGACAGGCTCCTACGAGCAGTACTTC. Filled out from reference TRBV11-2 and TRBJ2-7, the complete variable domain reads EAGVAQSPRYKIIEKRQSVAFWCNPISGHATLYWYQQILGQGPKLLIQFQNNGVVDDSQLPKDRFSAERLKGVDSTLKIQPAKLEDSAVYLCASSSLTGSYEQYFGPGTRLTVT.

V usage is TRBV28 and J usage is TRBJ1-6, with D hard to call. CDR3 length: 12 residues. Germline CDR1 reads MDHEN; CDR2 reads SYDVKM. The V gene lost 8 bases and the J gene lost 8 bases, with 10 bases spanning the gap. In DNA form, the CDR3 reads TGTGCCAGCGATAGGACGGATTCACCCCTCCACTTT. Its translation: CASDRTDSPLHF.

The chain has TRBV10-2 and TRBJ2-7; 7 nucleotides align to TRBD1. CDR1 is WSHSY, CDR2 SAAADI, per germline. The ends lost 8 bases at V and 4 bases at J; junction bases unmatched: 11. The CDR3 consists of 14 residues. The CDR3 DNA follows: TGCGCCAGCGGCTGGGGGACAGACGTATACGAGCAGTACTTC. Its translation is CASGWGTDVYEQYF.

This clone has a single count. The V call is TRBV7-3, the J call TRBJ2-3; D is undetermined. Trimming pared 5 bases from V and 0 bases from J, leaving 9 bases between. The CDR3 has 14 residues. Germline V gene sequence: CDR1 SGHTA, CDR2 FQGTGA. For the CDR3, the DNA is TGTGCCAGCAGCGGGTCCTCTAGCACAGATACGCAGTATTTT. As protein: CASSGSSSTDTQYF. The variable domain in full, with the rest retrieved from reference TRBV7-3 and TRBJ2-3, is GAGVSQTPSNKVTEKGKYVELRCDPISGHTALYWYRQSLGQGPEFLIYFQGTGAADDSGLPNDRFFAVRPEGSVSTLKIQRTERGDSAVYLCASSGSSSTDTQYFGPGTRLTVL.

V usage is TRBV4-2 and J usage is TRBJ2-1, with 14 bases fitting TRBD2. This CDR3 has 14 amino acids. V lost 0 bases to trimming and J lost 14 bases; unmatched junction nucleotides: 3. From germline, CDR1 is LGHNA and CDR2 YNFKEQ. The CDR3, as DNA: TGTGCCAGCAGCCAAGAGACTAGCGGGGGGGCCGAGTTCTTC. Translation: CASSQETSGGAEFF.